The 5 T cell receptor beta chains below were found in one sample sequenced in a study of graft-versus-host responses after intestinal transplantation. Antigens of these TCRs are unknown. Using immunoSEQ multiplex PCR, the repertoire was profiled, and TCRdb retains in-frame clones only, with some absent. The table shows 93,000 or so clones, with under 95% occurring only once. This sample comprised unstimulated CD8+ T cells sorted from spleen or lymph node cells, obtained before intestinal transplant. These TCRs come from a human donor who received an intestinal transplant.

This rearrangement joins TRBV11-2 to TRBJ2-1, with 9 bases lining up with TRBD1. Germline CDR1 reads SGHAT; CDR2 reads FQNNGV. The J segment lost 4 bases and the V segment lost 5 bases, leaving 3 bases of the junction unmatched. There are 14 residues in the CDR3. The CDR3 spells CASSIGTGYNEQFF. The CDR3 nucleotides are TGTGCCAGCAGCATCGGGACAGGGTACAATGAGCAGTTCTTC.

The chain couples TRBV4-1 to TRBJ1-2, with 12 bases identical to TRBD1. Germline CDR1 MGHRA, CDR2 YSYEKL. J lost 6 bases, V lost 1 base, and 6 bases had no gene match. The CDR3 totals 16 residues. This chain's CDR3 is CASSQGPGQGADGYTF. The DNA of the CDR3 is TGCGCCAGCAGCCAAGGGCCGGGACAGGGGGCTGATGGCTACACCTTC.

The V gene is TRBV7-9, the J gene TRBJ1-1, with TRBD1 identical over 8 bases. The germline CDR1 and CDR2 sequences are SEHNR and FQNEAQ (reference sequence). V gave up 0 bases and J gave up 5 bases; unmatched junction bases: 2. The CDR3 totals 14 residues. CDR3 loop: CASSLANRGTEAFF. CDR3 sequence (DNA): TGTGCCAGCAGCTTAGCTAACAGGGGGACTGAAGCTTTCTTT.

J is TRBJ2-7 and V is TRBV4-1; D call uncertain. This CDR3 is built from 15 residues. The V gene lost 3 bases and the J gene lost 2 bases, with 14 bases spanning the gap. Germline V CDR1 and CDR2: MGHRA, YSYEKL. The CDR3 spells CASSHSGTTTYEQYF. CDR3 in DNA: TGCGCCAGCAGCCATTCTGGCACCACCACCTACGAGCAGTACTTC.

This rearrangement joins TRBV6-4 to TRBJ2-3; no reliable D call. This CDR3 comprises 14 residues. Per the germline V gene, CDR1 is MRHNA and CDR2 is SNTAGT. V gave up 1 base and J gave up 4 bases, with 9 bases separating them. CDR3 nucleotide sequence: TGTGCCAGCAGTGACTTTCCTAGGTCAGATACGCAGTATTTT. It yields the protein CASSDFPRSDTQYF.